This entry describes one T cell receptor (beta chain). Its antigen is as yet unknown. The V gene lost 2 bases and the J gene lost 5 bases, with 18 bases spanning the gap. The CDR3 contains 16 residues. The germline CDR1 and CDR2 sequences are LNHNV and YYDKDF (reference sequence). The data were taken from a study of cytomegalovirus exposure and HLA in healthy donors. The study's findings and limits: A few chains linked to CMV were shown in vitro to be specific for CMV antigens. The investigators catalogued 150 or so TCR beta chains as cytomegalovirus-associated. According to a later analysis, TCR clusters from the first cohort tended to co-occur in the 100 to 150 validation repertoires.

Produced via immunoSEQ multiplex PCR; TCRdb's table is partial and in-frame only. The sample consists of fewer than 200,000 clones, around 85% of them appearing once. The rearrangement links TRBV15 to TRBJ1-1; D remains ambiguous. This TCR was sampled from a woman under 40 in good health and CMV-seronegative. Sequenced: PBMCs. The CDR3 nucleotides read TGTGCCACCAGCAGACCAGGAGGGAATGGTCCAACTGAAGCTTTCTTT. Encoded protein: CATSRPGGNGPTEAFF.